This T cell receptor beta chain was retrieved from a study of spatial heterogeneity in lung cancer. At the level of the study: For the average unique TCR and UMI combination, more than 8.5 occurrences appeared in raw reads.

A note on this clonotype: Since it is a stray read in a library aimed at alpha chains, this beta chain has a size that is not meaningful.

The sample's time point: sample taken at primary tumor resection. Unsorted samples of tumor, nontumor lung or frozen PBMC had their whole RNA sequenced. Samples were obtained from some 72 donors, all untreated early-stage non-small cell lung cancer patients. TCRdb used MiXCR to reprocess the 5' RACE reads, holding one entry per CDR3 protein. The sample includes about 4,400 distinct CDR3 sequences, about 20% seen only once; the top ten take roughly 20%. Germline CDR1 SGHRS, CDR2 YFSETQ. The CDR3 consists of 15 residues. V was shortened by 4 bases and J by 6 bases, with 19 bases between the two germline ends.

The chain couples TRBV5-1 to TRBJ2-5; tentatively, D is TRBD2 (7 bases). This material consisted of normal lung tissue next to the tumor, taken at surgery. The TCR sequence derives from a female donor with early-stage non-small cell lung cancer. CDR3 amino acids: CASSPGRGAEKTQYF. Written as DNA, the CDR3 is TGCGCCAGCAGCCCAGGTCGGGGGGCGGAGAAGACCCAGTACTTC.